These T cell receptor beta chains were read from a single sample in a study of cytotoxic CD8 clonotypes in ibrutinib-treated CLL. This table comes from immunoSEQ multiplex PCR, and its TCRdb copy is limited to in-frame clones, with some not included. The repertoire holds about 15,000 clones, with roughly 69% as singletons. Sequencing was performed on PBMCs, taken before ibrutinib treatment. These receptors were collected from a human donor with chronic lymphocytic leukemia. The CDR3 runs from the conserved cysteine through the conserved F or W. D genes are given only for firm matches. Only some rows state a clone size, as once, few, many or a class for expanded clones.

clone_size cdr3_length d_call j_call v_call cdr3_aa cdr3_nt
. 17 . TRBJ2-1 TRBV11-2 CASSLDKMGSPNNEQFF TGTGCCAGCAGCTTAGATAAAATGGGGAGTCCCAACAATGAGCAGTTCTTC
. 15 . TRBJ1-2 TRBV19 CASSIALDGPYGYTF TGTGCCAGTAGTATAGCCCTGGACGGACCCTATGGCTACACCTTC
. 17 . TRBJ2-4 TRBV5-6 CASSGQGTPRTKNIQYF TGTGCCAGCAGCGGGCAGGGTACCCCCAGAACCAAAAACATTCAGTACTTC
. 16 . TRBJ2-6 TRBV5-5 CASSLLHSSGANVLTF TGTGCCAGCAGCTTACTCCATAGCTCTGGGGCCAACGTCCTGACTTTC
. 11 . TRBJ2-1 TRBV7-2 CASSGRNEQFF TGTGCCAGCAGTGGCCGCAATGAGCAGTTCTTC
. 12 . TRBJ2-3 TRBV18 CASSPVGVTQYF TGTGCCAGCTCACCGGTAGGTGTTACGCAGTATTTT
. 16 . TRBJ2-1 TRBV11-1 CASSSTAFSSYNEQFF TGTGCCAGCAGCTCGACAGCCTTTTCCTCCTACAATGAGCAGTTCTTC
. 13 . TRBJ2-6 TRBV27 CASRDSGANVLTF TGTGCCAGCAGGGACTCTGGGGCCAACGTCCTGACTTTC
. 15 . TRBJ1-1 TRBV11-2 CASSLRGSTNTEAFF TGTGCCAGCAGCTTACGGGGTTCGACGAACACTGAAGCTTTCTTT
. 16 . TRBJ1-5 TRBV21-1 CASRTPDRDSNQPQHF TGTGCCAGCAGAACCCCGGACAGGGATAGCAATCAGCCCCAGCATTTT
once 14 TRBD1 TRBJ2-1 TRBV11-3 CASSGGTVMHEQFF TGTGCCAGCAGCGGTGGGACAGTCATGCATGAGCAGTTCTTC
. 14 . TRBJ1-5 TRBV2 CASSEQGGNQPQHF TGTGCCAGCAGTGAACAGGGCGGCAATCAGCCCCAGCATTTT
. 15 . TRBJ2-3 TRBV6-1 CASSEFSGMGDTQYF TGTGCCAGCAGTGAATTTTCGGGGATGGGTGATACGCAGTATTTT
once 16 TRBD1 TRBJ2-2 TRBV6-5 CASSYVRDRGPGELFF TGTGCCAGCAGTTACGTCCGGGACAGGGGTCCCGGGGAGCTGTTTTTT
medium-sized 11 . TRBJ2-1 TRBV2 CASSRPFEQFF TGTGCCAGCAGTAGGCCTTTTGAGCAGTTCTTC
few 14 . TRBJ1-2 TRBV4-1 CASSQDGRVYGYTF TGCGCCAGCAGCCAAGACGGCAGGGTTTATGGCTACACCTTC
few 13 . TRBJ2-3 TRBV7-2 CASSLAGPDTQYF TGTGCCAGCAGCTTAGCCGGGCCAGATACGCAGTATTTT
. 11 . TRBJ2-7 TRBV6-5 CASSDGYEQYF TGTGCCAGCAGCGATGGCTACGAGCAGTACTTC
medium-sized 13 TRBD2 TRBJ2-7 TRBV5-1 CASRNGLVSEQYF TGCGCCAGCAGGAACGGACTAGTATCCGAGCAGTACTTC
medium-sized 16 . TRBJ2-3 TRBV18 CASSPVVQAGRDTQYF TGTGCCAGCTCACCGGTCGTACAGGCAGGAAGGGATACGCAGTATTTT
. 14 . TRBJ2-3 TRBV5-1 CASRDTPATDTQYF TGCGCCAGCAGAGACACCCCGGCCACAGATACGCAGTATTTT
. 18 TRBD1 TRBJ1-3 TRBV14 CASSRGGTGSFSGNTIYF TGTGCCAGCAGCCGGGGGGGGACAGGCTCGTTCTCTGGAAACACCATATATTTT
. 14 . TRBJ2-5 TRBV28 CASSFWTAQETQYF TGTGCCAGCAGTTTTTGGACAGCCCAAGAGACCCAGTACTTC
once 14 TRBD1 TRBJ1-1 TRBV4-1 CASSHRQGNTEAFF TGCGCCAGCAGCCACCGACAGGGTAACACTGAAGCTTTCTTT